The rows below give T cell receptor beta chains drawn from one sample of a study of response to subunit inactivated influenza vaccine. TCRdb recomputed calls from the RT-PCR reads with MiXCR, one row per CDR3 protein. The table includes under 200,000 distinct CDR3 sequences, roughly 12% detected once. This sample also appeared in a second study, on T cells expressing NK-cell markers.

The sample in question was CD8+ T cells sorted from PBMCs, obtained 11 to 12 days after vaccination. The receptor source for this set is a man between 50 and 59 years old who received an inactivated influenza vaccine. CDR3s include the opening cysteine and the closing phenylalanine or tryptophan. The D gene is left open where the match is weak. Rows may omit the clone size; those that give it use once, few, many or a size class.

CDR3aa,CDR3nt,d_gene,abundance,v_gene,j_gene
CASSSLAGLNTGELFF,TGTGCCAGCAGTTCCCTAGCGGGATTGAACACCGGGGAGCTGTTTTTT,TRBD2,few,TRBV7-8,TRBJ2-2
CASSYPEGWSEQFF,TGTGCCAGCAGTTACCCGGAAGGGTGGAGTGAGCAGTTCTTC,-,-,TRBV6-2/TRBV6-3,TRBJ2-1
CSAYGQGSAPLHF,TGCAGTGCCTATGGACAGGGGTCGGCACCCCTCCACTTT,TRBD1,many,TRBV20-1,TRBJ1-6
CASRDASGRPIQETQYF,TGTGCCAGCAGGGATGCTAGCGGGAGGCCAATTCAAGAGACCCAGTACTTC,TRBD2,many,TRBV7-8,TRBJ2-5
CASSPQIADQETQYF,TGTGCCAGCAGTCCACAGATAGCAGACCAAGAGACCCAGTACTTC,-,many,TRBV27,TRBJ2-5
CASSLEKVENTGELFF,TGTGCCAGCAGCTTAGAAAAAGTCGAGAACACCGGGGAGCTGTTTTTT,-,few,TRBV11-2,TRBJ2-2
CASSLSLAASYNEQFF,TGTGCCAGCAGTTTAAGCCTAGCGGCCTCTTACAATGAGCAGTTCTTC,TRBD2,many,TRBV27,TRBJ2-1
CASSSRRDGYEQYF,TGTGCCAGCAGCTCCCGCCGGGACGGATACGAGCAGTACTTC,-,-,TRBV7-9,TRBJ2-7
CASSFGTGSRQPQHF,TGTGCCAGCAGCTTTGGGACAGGGTCTCGACAGCCCCAGCATTTT,TRBD1,-,TRBV5-5,TRBJ1-5
CSARDLASGNEQFF,TGCAGTGCTAGAGATCTGGCTAGCGGGAATGAGCAGTTCTTC,TRBD2,-,TRBV20-1,TRBJ2-1
CASSLGRDYGYTF,TGTGCCAGCAGCTTAGGAAGGGACTATGGCTACACCTTC,-,-,TRBV7-9,TRBJ1-2
CASMGVTAYNEQFF,TGTGCCAGCATGGGCGTGACAGCCTACAATGAGCAGTTCTTC,-,many,TRBV2,TRBJ2-1
CASGRWAYEQYF,TGTGCCAGCGGTCGGTGGGCCTACGAGCAGTACTTC,-,-,TRBV28,TRBJ2-7
CASSSRGDEQYF,TGTGCCAGCAGCTCGCGGGGGGACGAGCAGTACTTC,TRBD2,few,TRBV7-8,TRBJ2-7
CATSLVPLYQETQYF,TGTGCCACCTCCCTGGTACCACTGTACCAAGAGACCCAGTACTTC,-,few,TRBV15,TRBJ2-5
CASSKTSGETQYF,TGTGCCAGCTCAAAGACCTCGGGGGAGACCCAGTACTTC,-,many,TRBV18,TRBJ2-5
CASSPGRHNEKLFF,TGTGCCAGCTCACCAGGCAGGCACAATGAAAAACTGTTTTTT,-,few,TRBV18,TRBJ1-4
CASSPGTDTGELFF,TGTGCCAGCAGCCCTGGGACAGACACCGGGGAGCTGTTTTTT,TRBD1,few,TRBV7-8,TRBJ2-2
CASSLRRGGYNEQFF,TGTGCCAGCAGTTTAAGAAGGGGTGGCTACAATGAGCAGTTCTTC,-,few,TRBV12-3/TRBV12-4,TRBJ2-1
CASSKGPIRGYTF,TGTGCCAGCAGTAAAGGACCGATCCGGGGCTACACCTTC,-,-,TRBV28,TRBJ1-2
CAWRDRGGNEQFF,TGTGCCTGGAGGGACAGGGGAGGGAATGAGCAGTTCTTC,TRBD1,few,TRBV30,TRBJ2-1
CSVEDRLQETQYF,TGCAGCGTTGAAGATCGGCTCCAAGAGACCCAGTACTTC,-,-,TRBV29-1,TRBJ2-5
CAGGHVGTQYF,TGTGCCGGTGGCCACGTGGGTACGCAGTATTTT,-,-,TRBV30,TRBJ2-3
CASSLSGTAFYGYTF,TGTGCCAGCAGTTTATCGGGCACCGCTTTCTATGGCTACACCTTC,-,few,TRBV27,TRBJ1-2
CASSLPNGGPGTDTQYF,TGTGCCAGCAGCCTCCCGAACGGGGGCCCTGGCACAGATACGCAGTATTTT,-,many,TRBV28,TRBJ2-3
CASSSENEKLFF,TGTGCCAGCAGTTCGGAAAATGAAAAACTGTTTTTT,-,few,TRBV28,TRBJ1-4
CASSPNPGDRETQYF,TGTGCCAGCAGCCCTAATCCAGGGGACAGAGAGACCCAGTACTTC,TRBD1,-,TRBV7-2,TRBJ2-5
CASSSLAGGPPDTQYF,TGTGCCAGCAGCTCTCTAGCGGGAGGGCCTCCAGATACGCAGTATTTT,TRBD2,-,TRBV7-9,TRBJ2-3
CASSQDSRSGANVLTF,TGCGCCAGCAGCCAAGATTCCCGCTCTGGGGCCAACGTCCTGACTTTC,-,many,TRBV4-3,TRBJ2-6
CASSEGTSLYEQYF,TGTGCCAGCAGCGAAGGGACCAGCCTCTACGAGCAGTACTTC,-,few,TRBV3-1,TRBJ2-7
CASSYVAGNEQYF,TGTGCCAGCAGCTACGTAGCGGGGAACGAGCAGTACTTC,TRBD2,few,TRBV7-6,TRBJ2-7
CASSQVYSSYNEQFF,TGCGCCAGCAGCCAAGTGTACAGCTCCTACAATGAGCAGTTCTTC,-,-,TRBV4-3,TRBJ2-1
CASAGVGMNTEAFF,TGTGCCAGCGCAGGAGTGGGGATGAACACTGAAGCTTTCTTT,-,-,TRBV3-1,TRBJ1-1
CASSTARQETQYF,TGTGCCAGCAGTACGGCGAGGCAAGAGACCCAGTACTTC,-,-,TRBV9,TRBJ2-5
CASSGQRREQYF,TGTGCCAGCAGCGGGCAGCGTCGCGAGCAGTACTTC,-,-,TRBV5-5,TRBJ2-7
CASRGWTSGEYQETQYF,TGTGCCAGCAGGGGATGGACTAGCGGGGAGTACCAAGAGACCCAGTACTTC,TRBD2,-,TRBV27,TRBJ2-5
CSVDPYTF,TGCAGCGTTGATCCTTACACCTTC,-,few,TRBV29-1,TRBJ1-2
CASSPQPEPRDEQFF,TGTGCCAGCAGCCCGCAACCGGAACCCAGGGATGAGCAGTTCTTC,-,-,TRBV12-3/TRBV12-4,TRBJ2-1
CASETGVRKTEAFF,TGTGCCAGCGAGACAGGGGTTCGAAAAACTGAAGCTTTCTTT,TRBD1,-,TRBV4-2,TRBJ1-1
CASSYWGGETQYF,TGTGCCAGCAGTTATTGGGGAGGGGAGACCCAGTACTTC,TRBD2,few,TRBV28,TRBJ2-5
CASSHLYNEQFF,TGTGCCAGCAGTCATCTCTACAATGAGCAGTTCTTC,-,few,TRBV12-3/TRBV12-4,TRBJ2-1
CASSKYPVNYGYTF,TGTGCCAGCAGCAAATATCCTGTTAACTATGGCTACACCTTC,-,few,TRBV3-1,TRBJ1-2
CSAQDLQEDTQYF,TGCAGTGCCCAGGACCTGCAGGAAGATACGCAGTATTTT,-,once,TRBV20-1,TRBJ2-3
CASSESDGGQHQHF,TGTGCCAGCAGTGAATCCGACGGCGGACAACACCAGCATTTT,-,few,TRBV25-1,TRBJ1-5
CSVGDRGLAYEQYF,TGCAGCGTTGGGGACAGGGGGCTCGCCTACGAGCAGTACTTC,TRBD1,many,TRBV29-1,TRBJ2-7
CASSQSGSPYNEQFF,TGTGCCAGCAGCCAAAGCGGGAGTCCCTACAATGAGCAGTTCTTC,TRBD2,few,TRBV7-2,TRBJ2-1